This T cell receptor (beta chain) is drawn from a study of cytomegalovirus exposure and HLA in healthy donors. Findings and limits, study-wide: In the roughly 130 validation repertoires, a later analysis found that first-cohort TCR clusters tended to co-occur. Usually a TCR sequence was rare, but some public TCRs were found in many donors. CMV antigen specificity was confirmed in vitro for a few CMV-associated chains.

Clones were read by immunoSEQ multiplex PCR, and TCRdb kept only the in-frame ones, dropping some. The sample records some 90,000 clones, approximately 90% being singletons. Concerning this clone: Its antigen is undetermined.

CDR3 length: 15 amino acids. The germline V gene encodes CDR1 LNHNV and CDR2 YYDKDF (reference sequence). V was pared by 4 bases and J by 4 bases, with 17 bases between. This TCR derives from a woman in her twenties or thirties in good health and CMV-seronegative. The material sequenced was PBMCs. This chain connects TRBV15 to TRBJ2-7, with D possibly matching TRBD2 (6 bases). Written as DNA, the CDR3 is TGTGCCACCAGCACCCTCGGTTCTGGGGGGTACGAGCAGTACTTC. Translated, it gives CATSTLGSGGYEQYF.